This T cell receptor beta chain was identified during a study of preoperative IRX-2 immunotherapy in early breast cancer. Data came from immunoSEQ multiplex PCR; TCRdb stores just in-frame clones and leaves some out. Of under 35,000 clones in the sample, 82% are singletons; the top ten hold 3% to 3.5%. CDR1 is MNHGY, CDR2 SAAAGT, per germline. The CDR3 covers 15 residues. Trimming removed 7 bases at V and 3 bases at J, with 16 bases between. Treatment noted: preoperative locoregional IRX-2 cytokine immunotherapy. The sequence came from a human donor with breast cancer. The material was obtained from a patient treated with IRX-2 immunotherapy. The chain links TRBV6-8 to TRBJ1-5; D is unresolved. CDR3 protein: CASKVLPEPNQPQHF. The CDR3, as DNA: TGTGCCAGCAAGGTCTTACCTGAACCCAATCAGCCCCAGCATTTT.